The sequence of this T cell receptor (beta chain) was determined in a study of shared clonotypes between healthy human individuals. Study information: Three CD4 naive, three CD4 memory, two CD8 naive and one CD8 memory plate were used per donor.

Naive CD4+ cells were CD45RA-selected; the remaining cells were memory. Study findings and constraints: Genetic and exposure-history diversity was limited by the few donors.

Germline-derived CDR1 and CDR2 are MGHRA and YSYEKL. Trimming stripped 0 bases from V and 10 bases from J, with 19 bases between. CDR3 length equals 16 residues. This table comes from immunoSEQ multiplex PCR, and its TCRdb copy is limited to in-frame clones, with some not included. The table shows over 1.5 million clones, with approximately 98% occurring only once. For this clone: As yet, its antigen is unknown.

The receptor comes from a man aged 25 to 40 in good health. The rearrangement joins TRBV4-1 to TRBJ1-3; the D is unclear. Sequencing was carried out using naive CD4+ T cells sorted from blood. This sample's subset: CD45RA+ positively selected. CDR3 sequence reads: CASSQEVRRLPGTIYF. The CDR3 DNA reads TGCGCCAGCAGCCAAGAGGTACGGCGACTACCTGGTACCATATATTTT.